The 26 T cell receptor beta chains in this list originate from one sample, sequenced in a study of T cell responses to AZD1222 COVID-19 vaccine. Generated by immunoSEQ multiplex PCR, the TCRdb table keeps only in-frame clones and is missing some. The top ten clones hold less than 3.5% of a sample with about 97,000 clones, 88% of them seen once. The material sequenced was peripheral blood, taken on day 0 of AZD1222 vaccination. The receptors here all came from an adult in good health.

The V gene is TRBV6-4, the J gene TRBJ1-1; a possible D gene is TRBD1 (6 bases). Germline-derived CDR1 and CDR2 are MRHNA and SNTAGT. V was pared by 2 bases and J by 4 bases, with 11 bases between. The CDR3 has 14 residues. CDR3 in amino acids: CASSDGGPSTEAFF. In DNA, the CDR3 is TGTGCCAGCAGTGACGGGGGGCCTAGCACTGAAGCTTTCTTT.

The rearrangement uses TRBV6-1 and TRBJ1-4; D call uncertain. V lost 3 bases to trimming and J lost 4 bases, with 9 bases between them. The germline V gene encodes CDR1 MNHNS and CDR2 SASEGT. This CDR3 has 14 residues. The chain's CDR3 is CASSDTVGNEKLFF. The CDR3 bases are TGTGCCAGCAGTGACACAGTTGGTAATGAAAAACTGTTTTTT.

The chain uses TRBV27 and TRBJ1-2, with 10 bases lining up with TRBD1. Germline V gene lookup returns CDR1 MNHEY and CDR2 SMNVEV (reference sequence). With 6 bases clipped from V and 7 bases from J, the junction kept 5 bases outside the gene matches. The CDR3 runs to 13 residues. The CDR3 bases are TGTGCCAGCAGCACCGGGACAGGGGTTGGCTACACCTTC. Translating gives CASSTGTGVGYTF.

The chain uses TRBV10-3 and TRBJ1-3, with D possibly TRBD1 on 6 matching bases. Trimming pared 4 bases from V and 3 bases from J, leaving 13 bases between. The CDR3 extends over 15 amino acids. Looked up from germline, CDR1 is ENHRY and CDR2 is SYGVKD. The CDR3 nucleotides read TGTGCCATCAGTGCCCCTAACAGGGATGGAAACACCATATATTTT. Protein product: CAISAPNRDGNTIYF.

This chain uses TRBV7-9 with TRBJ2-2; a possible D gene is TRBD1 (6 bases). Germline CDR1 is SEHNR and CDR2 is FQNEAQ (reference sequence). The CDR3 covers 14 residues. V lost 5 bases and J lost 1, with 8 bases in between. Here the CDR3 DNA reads TGTGCCAGCAGCGTGACAGGGAACACCGGGGAGCTGTTTTTT. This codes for CASSVTGNTGELFF.

In DNA, the CDR3 is TGTGCCAGCAGCTTGGAAGGGACAGGGGGGACAGATACGCAGTATTTT. Amino acids: CASSLEGTGGTDTQYF. The chain combines TRBV5-8 with TRBJ2-3; TRBD1 agrees at 11 bases. The trim removed 0 bases at V and 3 bases at J, leaving 3 bases unmatched. CDR1 and CDR2 (germline): SGHTS, YDEGEE. This CDR3 is built from 16 residues. The full variable domain, its missing parts supplied by reference TRBV5-8 and TRBJ2-3, is EAGVTQSPTHLIKTRGQQATLRCSPISGHTSVYWYQQALGLGLQFLLWYDEGEERNRGNFPPRFSGRQFPNYSSELNVNALELEDSALYLCASSLEGTGGTDTQYFGPGTRLTVL.

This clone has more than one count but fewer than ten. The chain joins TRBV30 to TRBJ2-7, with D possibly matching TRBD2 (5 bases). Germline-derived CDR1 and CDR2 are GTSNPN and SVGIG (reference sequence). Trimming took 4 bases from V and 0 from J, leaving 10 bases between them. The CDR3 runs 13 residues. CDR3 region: CAWNGVNSYEQYF. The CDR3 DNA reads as TGTGCCTGGAACGGGGTAAACTCCTACGAGCAGTACTTC.

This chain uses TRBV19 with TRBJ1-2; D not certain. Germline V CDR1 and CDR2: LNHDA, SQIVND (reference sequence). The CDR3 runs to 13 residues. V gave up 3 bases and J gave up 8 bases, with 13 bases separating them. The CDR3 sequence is CASSIQLTGGYTF. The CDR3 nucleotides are TGTGCCAGTAGTATTCAACTAACGGGCGGCTACACCTTC.

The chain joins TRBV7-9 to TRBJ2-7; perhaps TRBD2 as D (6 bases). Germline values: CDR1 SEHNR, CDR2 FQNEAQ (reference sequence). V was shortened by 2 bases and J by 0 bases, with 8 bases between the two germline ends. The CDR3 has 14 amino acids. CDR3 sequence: CASSLFGSSYEQYF. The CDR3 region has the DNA TGTGCCAGCAGCTTATTCGGGAGCTCCTACGAGCAGTACTTC.

Here the CDR3 DNA reads TGCAGTGCTAGAGCCGACGACAGTTTCTTT. Translating it yields CSARADDSFF. The chain has TRBV20-1 and TRBJ1-1, with a tentative D call TRBD1 (5 bases). The CDR3 length is 10 residues. Germline V gene lookup returns CDR1 DFQATT and CDR2 SNEGSKA (reference sequence). The V end lost 1 base, the J end lost 13 bases, and 10 bases lay between the germline ends.

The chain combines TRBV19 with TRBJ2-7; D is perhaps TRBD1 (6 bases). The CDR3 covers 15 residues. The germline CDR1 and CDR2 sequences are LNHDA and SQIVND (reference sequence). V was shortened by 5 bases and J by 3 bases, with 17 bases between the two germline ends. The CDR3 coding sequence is TGTGCCAGTAGTCCGAAGGGCCAGGGGATCTACGAGCAGTACTTC. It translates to CASSPKGQGIYEQYF.

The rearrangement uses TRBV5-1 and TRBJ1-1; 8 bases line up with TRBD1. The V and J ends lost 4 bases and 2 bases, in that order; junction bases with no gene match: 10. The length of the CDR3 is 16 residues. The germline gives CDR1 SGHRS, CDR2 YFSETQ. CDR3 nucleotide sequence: TGCGCCAGCAGCCGACAGGGGAATCCCGAAAACACTGAAGCTTTCTTT. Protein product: CASSRQGNPENTEAFF. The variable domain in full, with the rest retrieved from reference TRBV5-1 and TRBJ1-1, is KAGVTQTPRYLIKTRGQQVTLSCSPISGHRSVSWYQQTPGQGLQFLFEYFSETQRNKGNFPGRFSGRQFSNSRSEMNVSTLELGDSALYLCASSRQGNPENTEAFFGQGTRLTVV.

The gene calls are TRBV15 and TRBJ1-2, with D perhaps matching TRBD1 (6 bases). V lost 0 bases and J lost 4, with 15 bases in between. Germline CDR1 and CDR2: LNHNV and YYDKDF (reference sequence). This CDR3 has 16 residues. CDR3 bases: TGTGCCACCAGCAGAGACTGGGGGGGCGCCGGCTATGGCTACACCTTC. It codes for CATSRDWGGAGYGYTF.

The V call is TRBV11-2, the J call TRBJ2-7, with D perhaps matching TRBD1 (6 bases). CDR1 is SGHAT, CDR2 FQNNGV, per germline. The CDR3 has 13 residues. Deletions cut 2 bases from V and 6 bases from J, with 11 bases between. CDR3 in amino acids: CASSLTGPAEQYF. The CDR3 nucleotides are TGTGCCAGCAGCTTAACAGGGCCCGCCGAGCAGTACTTC.

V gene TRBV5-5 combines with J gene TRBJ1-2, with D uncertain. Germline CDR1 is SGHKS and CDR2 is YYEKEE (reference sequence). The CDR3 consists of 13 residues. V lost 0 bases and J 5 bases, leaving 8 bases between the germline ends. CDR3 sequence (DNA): TGTGCCAGCAGCTTGGGACTTTCTTATGGCTACACCTTC. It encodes CASSLGLSYGYTF.

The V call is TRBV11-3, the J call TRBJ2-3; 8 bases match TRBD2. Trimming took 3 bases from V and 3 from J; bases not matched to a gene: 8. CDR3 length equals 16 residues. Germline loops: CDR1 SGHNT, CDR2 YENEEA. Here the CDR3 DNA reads TGTGCCAGCAGCTTGGGGTCAGCGGGGGAAACAGATACGCAGTATTTT. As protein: CASSLGSAGETDTQYF.

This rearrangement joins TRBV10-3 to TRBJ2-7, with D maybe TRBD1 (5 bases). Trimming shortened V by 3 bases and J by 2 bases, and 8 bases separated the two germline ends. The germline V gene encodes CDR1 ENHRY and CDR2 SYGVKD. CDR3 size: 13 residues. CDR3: CAISDRDPYEQYF. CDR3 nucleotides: TGTGCCATCAGTGACAGGGATCCCTACGAGCAGTACTTC.

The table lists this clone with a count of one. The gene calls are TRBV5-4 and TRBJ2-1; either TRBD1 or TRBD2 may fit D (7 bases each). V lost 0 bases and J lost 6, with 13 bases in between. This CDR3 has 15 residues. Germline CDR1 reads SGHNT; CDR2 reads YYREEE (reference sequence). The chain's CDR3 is CASSLAGGGGNEQFF. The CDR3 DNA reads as TGTGCCAGCAGCTTGGCAGGGGGGGGCGGCAATGAGCAGTTCTTC.

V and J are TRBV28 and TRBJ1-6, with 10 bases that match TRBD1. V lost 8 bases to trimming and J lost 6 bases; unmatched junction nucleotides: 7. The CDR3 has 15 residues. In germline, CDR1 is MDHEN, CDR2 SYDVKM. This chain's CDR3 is CASREGTGVNSPLHF. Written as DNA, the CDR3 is TGTGCCAGCCGAGAGGGGACAGGGGTTAATTCACCCCTCCACTTT.

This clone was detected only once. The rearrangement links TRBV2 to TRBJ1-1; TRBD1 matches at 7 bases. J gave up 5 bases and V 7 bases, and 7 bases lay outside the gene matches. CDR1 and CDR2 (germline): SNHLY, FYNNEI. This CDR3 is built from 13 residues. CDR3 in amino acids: CASNFQGDTEAFF. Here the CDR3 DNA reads TGTGCCAGCAATTTTCAGGGGGATACTGAAGCTTTCTTT.

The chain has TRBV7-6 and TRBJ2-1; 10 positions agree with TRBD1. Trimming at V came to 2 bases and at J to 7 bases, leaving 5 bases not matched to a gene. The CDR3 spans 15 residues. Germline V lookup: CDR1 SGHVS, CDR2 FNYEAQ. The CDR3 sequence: CASSLILGQGNEQFF. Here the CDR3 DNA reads TGTGCCAGCAGCTTAATACTGGGACAGGGGAATGAGCAGTTCTTC.

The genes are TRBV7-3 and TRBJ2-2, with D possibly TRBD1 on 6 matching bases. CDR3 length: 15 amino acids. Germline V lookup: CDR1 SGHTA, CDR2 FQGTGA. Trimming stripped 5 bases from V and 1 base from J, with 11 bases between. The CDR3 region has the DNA TGTGCCAGCAGCCAGTGGGACAAGAACACCGGGGAGCTGTTTTTT. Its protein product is CASSQWDKNTGELFF. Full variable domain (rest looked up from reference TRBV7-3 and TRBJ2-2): GAGVSQTPSNKVTEKGKYVELRCDPISGHTALYWYRQSLGQGPEFLIYFQGTGAADDSGLPNDRFFAVRPEGSVSTLKIQRTERGDSAVYLCASSQWDKNTGELFFGEGSRLTVL.

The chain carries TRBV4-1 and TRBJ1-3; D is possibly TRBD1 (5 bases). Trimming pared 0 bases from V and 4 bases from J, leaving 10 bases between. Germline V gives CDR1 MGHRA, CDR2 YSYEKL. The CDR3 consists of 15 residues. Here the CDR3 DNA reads TGCGCCAGCAGCCAAGAGGGGACGGTGGGAAACACCATATATTTT. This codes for CASSQEGTVGNTIYF.

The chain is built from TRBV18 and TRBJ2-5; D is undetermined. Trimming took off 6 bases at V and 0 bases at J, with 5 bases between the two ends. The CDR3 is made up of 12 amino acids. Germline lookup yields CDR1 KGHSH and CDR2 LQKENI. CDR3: CASSPYQETQYF. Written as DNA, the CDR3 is TGTGCCAGCTCTCCATACCAAGAGACCCAGTACTTC.

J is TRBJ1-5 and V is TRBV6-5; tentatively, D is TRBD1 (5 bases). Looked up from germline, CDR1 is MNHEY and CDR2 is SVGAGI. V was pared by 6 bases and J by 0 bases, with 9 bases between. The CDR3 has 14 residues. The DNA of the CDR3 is TGTGCCAGCAGCCTCGACAGTAGCAATCAGCCCCAGCATTTT. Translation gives CASSLDSSNQPQHF.

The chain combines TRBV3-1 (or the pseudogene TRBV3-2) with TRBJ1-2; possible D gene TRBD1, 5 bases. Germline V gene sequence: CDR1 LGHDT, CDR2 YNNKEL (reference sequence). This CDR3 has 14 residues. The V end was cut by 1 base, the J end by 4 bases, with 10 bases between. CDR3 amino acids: CASSQGTLSYGYTF. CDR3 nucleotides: TGTGCCAGCAGCCAAGGGACACTAAGCTATGGCTACACCTTC.